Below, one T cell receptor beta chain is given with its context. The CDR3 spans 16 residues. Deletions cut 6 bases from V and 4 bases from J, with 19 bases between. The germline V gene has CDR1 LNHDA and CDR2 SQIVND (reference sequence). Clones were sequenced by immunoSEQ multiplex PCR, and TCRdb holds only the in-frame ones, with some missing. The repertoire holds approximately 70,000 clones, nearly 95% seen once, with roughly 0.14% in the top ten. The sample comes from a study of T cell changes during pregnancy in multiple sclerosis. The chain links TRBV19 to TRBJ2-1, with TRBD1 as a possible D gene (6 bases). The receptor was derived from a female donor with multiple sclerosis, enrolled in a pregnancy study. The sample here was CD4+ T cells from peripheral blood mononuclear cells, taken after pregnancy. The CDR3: CASRPRLGTPYNEQFF. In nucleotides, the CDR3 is TGTGCCAGTAGACCCCGCCTCGGGACACCTTACAATGAGCAGTTCTTC. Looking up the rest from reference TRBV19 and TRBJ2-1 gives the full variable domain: DGGITQSPKYLFRKEGQNVTLSCEQNLNHDAMYWYRQDPGQGLRLIYYSQIVNDFQKGDIAEGYSVSREKKESFPLTVTSAQKNPTAFYLCASRPRLGTPYNEQFFGPGTRLTVL.